Listed below are T cell receptor beta chains from one sample, sequenced in a study of Ad26.COV2.S vaccination and SARS-CoV-2 variants. The protocol was immunoSEQ multiplex PCR, while the TCRdb copy is restricted to in-frame clones and leaves out a portion. The sample holds 350,000 to 400,000 clones, 88% seen once. The sample was peripheral blood, taken in a trial of Ad26.COV2.S vaccine versus placebo. These receptor sequences come from a person between 18 and 59 years old who received the Ad26.COV2.S COVID-19 vaccine or a placebo. CDR3s include the opening cysteine and the closing phenylalanine or tryptophan. A D gene is named only where the DNA matches it firmly. Clone size is shown for a subset of rows, as once, few, many or a class of expanded clone.

D gene: .
clone size: .
J gene: TRBJ2-5
V gene: TRBV11-3
CDR3 protein: CASSLVGGQETQYF
CDR3 DNA: TGTGCCAGCAGCTTAGTCGGGGGCCAAGAGACCCAGTACTTC

D gene: .
clone size: .
J gene: TRBJ1-2
V gene: TRBV5-1
CDR3 protein: CASSLQGREGYTF
CDR3 DNA: TGCGCCAGCAGCCTTCAGGGGCGGGAGGGCTACACCTTC

D gene: TRBD1
clone size: .
J gene: TRBJ2-1
V gene: TRBV27
CDR3 protein: CASSFRGQGASKFF
CDR3 DNA: TGTGCCAGCAGTTTCCGCGGACAGGGGGCCTCCAAGTTCTTC

D gene: .
clone size: .
J gene: TRBJ1-6
V gene: TRBV15
CDR3 protein: CATSRARGNSPLHF
CDR3 DNA: TGTGCCACCAGCAGAGCCCGGGGTAATTCACCCCTCCACTTT

D gene: TRBD2
clone size: .
J gene: TRBJ2-7
V gene: TRBV7-8
CDR3 protein: CASSALSGTRNDYEQYF
CDR3 DNA: TGTGCCAGCAGCGCCCTATCCGGGACTAGAAACGACTACGAGCAGTACTTC

D gene: .
clone size: .
J gene: TRBJ1-1
V gene: TRBV9
CDR3 protein: CASSVQTANTEAFF
CDR3 DNA: TGTGCCAGCAGCGTCCAGACAGCCAACACTGAAGCTTTCTTT

D gene: .
clone size: .
J gene: TRBJ1-4
V gene: TRBV18
CDR3 protein: CASSPRGDFNEKLFF
CDR3 DNA: TGTGCCAGCTCACCAAGAGGTGACTTTAATGAAAAACTGTTTTTT

D gene: TRBD2
clone size: .
J gene: TRBJ2-3
V gene: TRBV7-2
CDR3 protein: CASSLVAGGFTSTDTQYF
CDR3 DNA: TGTGCCAGCAGCTTAGTTGCGGGGGGTTTCACTAGCACAGATACGCAGTATTTT

D gene: .
clone size: once
J gene: TRBJ1-3
V gene: TRBV6-5
CDR3 protein: CASSYSRTSGNTIYF
CDR3 DNA: TGTGCCAGCAGTTACTCGAGGACCTCTGGAAACACCATATATTTT

D gene: .
clone size: .
J gene: TRBJ2-2
V gene: TRBV10-2
CDR3 protein: CASSESQLTGELFF
CDR3 DNA: TGCGCCAGCAGTGAGTCGCAGCTTACCGGGGAGCTGTTTTTT

D gene: .
clone size: .
J gene: TRBJ2-6
V gene: TRBV27
CDR3 protein: CASSSRGAGANVLTF
CDR3 DNA: TGTGCCAGCAGTTCCAGGGGAGCTGGGGCCAACGTCCTGACTTTC